This T cell receptor (beta chain) comes out of a study of cytomegalovirus exposure and HLA in healthy donors. Study-wide points: Per published reports, the classifier diagnosed cytomegalovirus status with high specificity and sensitivity.

Germline V gene sequence: CDR1 LNHDA, CDR2 SQIVND (reference sequence). The ends were cut back, 3 bases at V and 1 base at J, with 9 bases in the middle. This CDR3 is built from 14 residues. 13 Jbeta primers and 60 Vbeta primers were used for the PCR. Produced via immunoSEQ multiplex PCR; TCRdb's table is partial and in-frame only. The sample lists roughly 150,000 clones, around three quarters seen once, with approximately 1.5% in the top ten. Points on this clone: Its antigen is not known.

The rearrangement links TRBV19 to TRBJ1-1, with a tentative D call TRBD1 (5 bases). The sample comprised PBMCs. This receptor was obtained from a man aged 40-50 years in good health and CMV-seronegative. In nucleotides, the CDR3 is TGTGCCAGTAGTATTAGTCAGGGGAACACTGAAGCTTTCTTT. Its protein is CASSISQGNTEAFF.